This T cell receptor (beta chain) was recovered during a study of blood T cell repertoires in COVID-19. Study in general: Whether acute or convalescent, the COVID-19 samples came from the United States, Italy and Spain. PBMCs, B-cell-depleted T cells, or T cells were the source of the cDNA or gDNA that made up the material.

The V gene's germline CDR1 is SGHRS and CDR2 YFSETQ. The CDR3 length is 16 residues. V shed 2 bases and J 1 base; nucleotides not matched to a gene: 7. In the study's own analysis: Estimates of nucleated cell counts were drawn from the amplification of reference gene primers. Profiling relied on immunoSEQ multiplex PCR, and the TCRdb table lists in-frame clones only, not all of them. That table gives V, J and clone size, and the DNA gave D and trimming. The data hold about 280,000 clones, with roughly 91% observed a single time. The sequencing input was peripheral blood. V is TRBV5-1 and J is TRBJ2-3; TRBD1 agrees at 7 bases. The receptor's source is a man between 35 and 55 years old with acute or convalescent COVID-19. The CDR3 region is CASSFYRQGGTDTQYF. The CDR3 DNA is TGCGCCAGCAGCTTCTACCGACAGGGCGGCACAGATACGCAGTATTTT. Together with reference TRBV5-1 and TRBJ2-3, the CDR3 gives the full variable domain: KAGVTQTPRYLIKTRGQQVTLSCSPISGHRSVSWYQQTPGQGLQFLFEYFSETQRNKGNFPGRFSGRQFSNSRSEMNVSTLELGDSALYLCASSFYRQGGTDTQYFGPGTRLTVL.